This T cell receptor (beta chain) was obtained from a study of early stage breast cancer tumors (TCRdb year 2017). About the investigation overall: Of the approximately 15 invasive breast tumors, 12 to 13 were found to be estrogen receptor-positive, progesterone receptor-positive and HER2-negative. About 65% of the 12 ER+/PR+/HER2- tumors were invasive ductal carcinomas, while the other four were invasive lobular carcinomas. On average, each sample had about 10-fold read coverage. Across all samples, about 2.9 million templates representing roughly 1 million unique clonotypes were detected. The paper as a whole reports these results and caveats: Enriched TCRB sequences shared across patients were found to be mostly commonly generated sequences that were unlikely to play an important role in the tumor microenvironment. Repertoires from blood and normal breast were more alike than repertoires from blood and tumor, and in about 90% of the 16 patients, comparing each tissue with blood separated tumor from normal. The small cohort size prevented analysis by tumor subtype. Chain pairing and functional markers such as CD4, CD8 and FOXP3 were not captured by bulk genomic DNA sequencing of unsorted cells. Tumors showed about 2.5-fold higher T cell density and higher clonality than adjacent normal breast tissue.

Worth noting for this clone: Its antigen is not yet known. It has no much larger one-base neighbor in the sample; base qualities were not kept.

The study profiled bulk TCR beta-chain repertoires in matched peripheral blood, tumor and adjacent normal breast tissue taken from approximately 15 patients with early-stage breast cancer. Before surgery, whole blood (roughly 4.5-11 mL) was collected into EDTA tubes and processed within 2 hours. Peripheral blood mononuclear cells were isolated by Ficoll-Paque centrifugation in SepMate-50 tubes. PBMCs were cryopreserved in about 90% FBS with roughly 10% DMSO in aliquots of 2 to 4 million cells and stored in liquid nitrogen. The Qiagen AllPrep DNA/RNA Mini kit was used for genomic DNA extraction. Deletion took 5 bases off V and 5 bases off J, with a span of 12 bases between the germline ends. Inclusive of the bounding cysteine and phenylalanine, the CDR3 is 12 residues long. CDR3 DNA is the only sequence kept; it has 36 bases, read in frame from the first base. CDR1 and CDR2, per the germline V gene (reference sequence), are GTSNPN and SVGIG.

Each sample was amplified as two independent genomic DNA replicates: about 0.54 ug for blood and approximately 1.4 ug for tumor or normal breast. Following the manufacturer's instructions, the ImmunoSeq Intro kit was used to carry out TCRB sequencing on genomic DNA. Multiplex PCR was run for 31 cycles using proprietary primers and spike-in control sequences for absolute quantification. Single-end 150-bp reads were used to sequence an 87-bp fragment covering the CDR3 and the flanking V and J genes. Seven samples, each with two replicates, were multiplexed per lane of an Illumina MiSeq using version 3.0 chemistry. Turning to the authors' computational methods: The vendor's proprietary pipeline processed the raw data and merged both replicates into a single result for each sample. Productive rearrangements sharing the V-gene family, CDR3 amino acid sequence and J-gene segment were defined as clonotypes. Clonality was computed as 1 minus the normalized Shannon entropy (Pielou evenness) of TCRB abundances. To estimate T cell density, the total number of templates was divided by the number of input cells, which was inferred from the amount of DNA input. Recon was used with default parameters to estimate total repertoire diversity and clonality. Clonotypes with over 0.1% abundance in tumor and at least 32-fold higher abundance in tumor than in normal breast were defined as tumor-enriched. The clones in this table, taken by TCRdb from immuneACCESS, are in-frame only. Not every clone is retained; where verified, under half of the shortfall comes from an unresolved V gene, and the cause of the rest is unknown. For V, J and clone size, that table is used; D and trimming come from the DNA. The sample table records about 51,000 clones; around 78% of these occur just once. 3.4% of the sample lies in the top ten.

The sequence joins TRBV30 to TRBJ2-5; TRBD1 might be the D gene, on 6 matching bases. This TCR derives from a person aged 35-55 years with breast cancer. The sample consisted of blood. For the CDR3, the sequence is CAWDQGTETQYF. The DNA reads TGTGCCTGGGACCAGGGGACGGAGACCCAGTACTTC.